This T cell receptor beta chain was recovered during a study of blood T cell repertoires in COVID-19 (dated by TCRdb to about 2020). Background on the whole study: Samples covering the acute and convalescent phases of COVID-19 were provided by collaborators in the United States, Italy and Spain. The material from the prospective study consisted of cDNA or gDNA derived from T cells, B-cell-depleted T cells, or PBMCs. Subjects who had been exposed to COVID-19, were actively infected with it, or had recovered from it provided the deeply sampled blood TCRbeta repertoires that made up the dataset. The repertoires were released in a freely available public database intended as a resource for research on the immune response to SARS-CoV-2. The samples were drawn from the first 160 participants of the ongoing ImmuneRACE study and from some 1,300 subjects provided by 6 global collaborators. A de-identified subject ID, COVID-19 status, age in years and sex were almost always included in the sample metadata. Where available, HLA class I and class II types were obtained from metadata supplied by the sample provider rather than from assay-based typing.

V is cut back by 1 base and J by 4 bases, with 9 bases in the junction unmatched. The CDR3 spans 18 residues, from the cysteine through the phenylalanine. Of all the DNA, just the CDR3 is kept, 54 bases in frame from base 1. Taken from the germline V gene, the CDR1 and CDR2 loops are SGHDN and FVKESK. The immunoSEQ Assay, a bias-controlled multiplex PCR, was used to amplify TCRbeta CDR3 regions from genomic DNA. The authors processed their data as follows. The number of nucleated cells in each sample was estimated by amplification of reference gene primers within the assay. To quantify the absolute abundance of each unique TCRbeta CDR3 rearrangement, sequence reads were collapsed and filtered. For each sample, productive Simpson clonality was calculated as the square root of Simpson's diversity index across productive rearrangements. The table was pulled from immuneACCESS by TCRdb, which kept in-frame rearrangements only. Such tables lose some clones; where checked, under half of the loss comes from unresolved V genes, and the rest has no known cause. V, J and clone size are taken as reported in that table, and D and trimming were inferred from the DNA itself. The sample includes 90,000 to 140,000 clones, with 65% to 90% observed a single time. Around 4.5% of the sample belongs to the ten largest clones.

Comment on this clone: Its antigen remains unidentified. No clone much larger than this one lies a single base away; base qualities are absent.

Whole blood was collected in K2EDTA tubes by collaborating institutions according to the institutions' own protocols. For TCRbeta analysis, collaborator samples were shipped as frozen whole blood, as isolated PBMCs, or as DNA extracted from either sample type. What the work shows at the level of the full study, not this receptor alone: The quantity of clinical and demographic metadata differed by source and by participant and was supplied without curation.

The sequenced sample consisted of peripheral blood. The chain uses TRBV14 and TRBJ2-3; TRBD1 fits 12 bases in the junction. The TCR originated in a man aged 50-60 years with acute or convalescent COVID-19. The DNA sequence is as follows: TGTGCCAGCAGCCAAGGATTTGGGACAGGGGGCAGCGCAGATACGCAGTATTTT. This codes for CASSQGFGTGGSADTQYF.